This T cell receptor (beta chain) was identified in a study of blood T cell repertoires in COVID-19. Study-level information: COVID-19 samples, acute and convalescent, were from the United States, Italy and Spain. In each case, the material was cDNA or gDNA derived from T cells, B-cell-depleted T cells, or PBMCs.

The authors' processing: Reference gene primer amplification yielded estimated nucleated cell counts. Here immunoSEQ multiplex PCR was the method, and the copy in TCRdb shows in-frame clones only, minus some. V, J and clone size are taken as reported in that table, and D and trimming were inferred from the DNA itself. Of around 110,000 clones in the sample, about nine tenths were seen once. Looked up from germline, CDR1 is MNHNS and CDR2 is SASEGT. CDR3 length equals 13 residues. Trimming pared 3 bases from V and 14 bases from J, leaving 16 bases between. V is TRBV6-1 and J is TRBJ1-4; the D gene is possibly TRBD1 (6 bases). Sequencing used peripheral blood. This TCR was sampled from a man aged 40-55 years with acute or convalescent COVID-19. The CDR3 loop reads CASSDTPGQLLFF. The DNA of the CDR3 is TGTGCCAGCAGTGATACCCCCGGACAGCTCCTGTTTTTT.